A selection of T cell receptor beta chains follows, all from one sample in a study of early T cells in non-severe SARS-CoV-2 infection. Each CDR3 protein gets one entry after TCRdb re-called the 5' RACE reads with MiXCR. The sample yields roughly 63,000 distinct CDR3 sequences, approximately 13% seen once. Sequenced input: whole blood. The receptors here all came from an adult who was a healthcare worker with PCR-confirmed SARS-CoV-2 infection or an uninfected control (not recorded which). Both conserved end residues are part of each CDR3. A D gene is named only where the DNA matches it firmly. Clone size is not always given. Where it is, it says once, few, many or a class for expanded clones.

size	D	J	V	length	CDR3	DNA
few	TRBD1	TRBJ1-6	TRBV6-2/TRBV6-3	14	CASSSGTGNSPLHF	TGTGCCAGCAGTTCCGGGACAGGGAATTCACCCCTCCACTTT
many	TRBD2	TRBJ2-1	TRBV7-9	15	CASSLFGTSGNEQFF	TGTGCCAGCAGCTTATTTGGGACTAGTGGTAATGAGCAGTTCTTC
many	.	TRBJ1-6	TRBV29-1	14	CSVQVGAVNSPLHF	TGCAGCGTTCAAGTGGGGGCAGTTAATTCACCCCTCCACTTT
few	.	TRBJ1-3	TRBV9	17	CASSVGTPPTSGNTIYF	TGTGCCAGCAGCGTAGGGACACCTCCTACCTCTGGAAACACCATATATTTT
many	.	TRBJ2-5	TRBV29-1	12	CSVEDGGETQYF	TGCAGCGTTGAAGATGGAGGAGAGACCCAGTACTTC
many	.	TRBJ2-2	TRBV11-2	14	CASSLDPIPGELFF	TGTGCCAGCAGCTTAGATCCTATACCCGGGGAGCTGTTTTTT
.	TRBD1	TRBJ2-1	TRBV4-3	15	CASSQASTGMDEQFF	TGCGCCAGCAGCCAAGCATCGACAGGGATGGATGAGCAGTTCTTC
many	TRBD1	TRBJ1-2	TRBV20-1	14	CSATQGAGVYGYTF	TGCAGTGCCACGCAGGGGGCGGGAGTCTATGGCTACACCTTC
.	.	TRBJ1-3	TRBV7-6	13	CASSQSDRNTIYF	TGTGCCAGCAGCCAGAGTGACCGAAACACCATATATTTT
.	TRBD1	TRBJ1-1	TRBV4-1	15	CASSPWGQGNTEAFF	TGCGCCAGCAGCCCCTGGGGACAGGGGAACACTGAAGCTTTCTTT
.	.	TRBJ2-7	TRBV7-8	15	CASSSYGQGAYEQYF	TGTGCCAGCAGCTCGTACGGGCAGGGCGCCTACGAGCAGTACTTC
few	.	TRBJ2-2	TRBV2	11	CASRGTGELFF	TGTGCCAGCAGAGGGACCGGGGAGCTGTTTTTT
.	.	TRBJ2-7	TRBV19	13	CASSIMGTYEQYF	TGTGCCAGTAGTATAATGGGAACCTACGAGCAGTACTTC
.	.	TRBJ2-4	TRBV9	15	CASSVGGDPGNIQYF	TGTGCCAGCAGCGTAGGGGGGGACCCTGGGAACATTCAGTACTTC
medium-sized	.	TRBJ2-5	TRBV3-1	12	CASSQTAETQYF	TGTGCCAGCAGCCAAACAGCAGAGACCCAGTACTTC
many	.	TRBJ2-7	TRBV12-3/TRBV12-4	13	CASRPDLTYEQYF	TGTGCCAGCAGACCGGACTTAACCTACGAGCAGTACTTC
.	TRBD1	TRBJ2-7	TRBV6-2/TRBV6-3	15	CASSRGQGPSYEQYF	TGTGCCAGCAGCCGCGGACAGGGGCCTTCCTACGAGCAGTACTTC
many	.	TRBJ1-5	TRBV2	14	CASSTQGTNQPQHF	TGTGCCAGCAGTACCCAAGGGACTAATCAGCCCCAGCATTTT
.	TRBD1	TRBJ1-5	TRBV9	16	CASSGQGAVGNQPQHF	TGTGCCAGCAGCGGACAGGGGGCAGTGGGCAATCAGCCCCAGCATTTT
few	TRBD1	TRBJ2-7	TRBV7-2	14	CASSLATGMYEQYF	TGTGCCAGCAGCTTAGCGACAGGGATGTACGAGCAGTACTTC
.	TRBD2	TRBJ2-1	TRBV9	15	CASSALAGDNNEQFF	TGTGCCAGCAGCGCTCTAGCGGGGGACAACAATGAGCAGTTCTTC
.	TRBD2	TRBJ2-4	TRBV28	17	CASSSPLGTSGLGIQYF	TGTGCCAGCAGTTCTCCCCTTGGGACTAGCGGGCTTGGCATTCAGTACTTC